Sequencing of this T cell receptor beta chain was carried out in a study of Graves' ophthalmopathy and Graves' hyperthyroidism. Transcripts of RNA were the source for amplifying TCR beta CDR3 regions. RT-PCR was first run with HTBI primers, then multiplex PCR in a second round. TCRdb used MiXCR to reprocess the multiplex PCR reads, holding one entry per CDR3 protein. The sample shows around 670,000 distinct CDR3 sequences, around 40% of them seen only once. This clonotype appeared many times. The J segment lost 4 bases and the V segment lost 0 bases, leaving 12 bases of the junction unmatched. This CDR3 has 18 amino acids. Germline assignment: CDR1 SQVTM and CDR2 ANQGSEA.

J is TRBJ2-6 and V is TRBV29-1; 7 nucleotides match TRBD2. This TCR derives from an adult man with Graves' ophthalmopathy. The sample consisted of peripheral blood. In DNA form, the CDR3 reads TGCAGCGTTGAAGATCCTTTTGGCGGGAGCCCCGGGGCCAACGTCCTGACTTTC. The encoded protein is CSVEDPFGGSPGANVLTF.